Shown below are 11 T cell receptor beta chains from a single sample sequenced in a study of blood T cell repertoires in COVID-19. Some clones are missing from TCRdb's copy, which holds only in-frame ones; the method was immunoSEQ multiplex PCR. The data contain approximately 290,000 clones, more than 80% of them singletons. The sample was PBMCs or T cells enriched from blood (not recorded which). These receptors were obtained from a woman aged 25 to 39 who had recovered from COVID-19.

This clone is a singleton in its sample. The rearrangement uses TRBV5-5 and TRBJ1-1; D is perhaps TRBD1 (5 bases). Trimming removed 0 bases at V and 4 bases at J, with 13 bases between. Germline V gene sequence: CDR1 SGHKS, CDR2 YYEKEE (reference sequence). There are 15 residues in the CDR3. The CDR3 sequence: CASSLAQGGGTEAFF. The CDR3 DNA reads TGTGCCAGCAGCTTGGCTCAGGGAGGCGGCACTGAAGCTTTCTTT.

V is TRBV6-5 and J is TRBJ1-2; D is perhaps TRBD1 (6 bases). Germline V gives CDR1 MNHEY, CDR2 SVGAGI. The length of the CDR3 is 14 residues. The V end was cut by 7 bases, the J end by 4 bases, with 16 bases between. CDR3 in amino acids: CASTETGDLYGYTF. The CDR3 DNA sequence: TGTGCCAGCACCGAGACAGGCGATCTCTATGGCTACACCTTC.

The chain employs TRBV29-1 and TRBJ2-1, with 7 bases lining up with TRBD1. The CDR3 contains 17 residues. The V gene end was trimmed by 8 bases and the J gene end by 2 bases; junction bases not matched to a gene: 18. Germline lookup yields CDR1 SQVTM and CDR2 ANQGSEA. The CDR3 region is CSTMTGLPTFTYNEQFF. The CDR3 DNA reads TGCAGCACCATGACAGGGCTTCCAACCTTCACCTACAATGAGCAGTTCTTC.

The CDR3 spells CATSDFRGTSGNKFF. Here the CDR3 DNA reads TGTGCCACCAGTGATTTCCGAGGGACTAGCGGGAACAAGTTCTTC. V usage is TRBV24-1 and J usage is TRBJ2-1; TRBD2 agrees at 13 bases. V was clipped by 1 base and J by 14 bases; unmatched bases: 7. Germline lookup yields CDR1 KGHDR and CDR2 SFDVKD. There are 15 residues in the CDR3.

The chain carries TRBV28 and TRBJ1-1, with D tentatively TRBD1 (6 bases). This CDR3 has 15 amino acids. Per the germline V gene, CDR1 is MDHEN and CDR2 is SYDVKM. V gave up 3 bases and J gave up 2 bases, with 13 bases separating them. CDR3 in amino acids: CASSFPSGGNTEAFF. The CDR3 region has the DNA TGTGCCAGCAGTTTCCCTTCGGGGGGCAACACTGAAGCTTTCTTT. Filled out from reference TRBV28 and TRBJ1-1, the complete variable domain reads DVKVTQSSRYLVKRTGEKVFLECVQDMDHENMFWYRQDPGLGLRLIYFSYDVKMKEKGDIPEGYSVSREKKERFSLILESASTNQTSMYLCASSFPSGGNTEAFFGQGTRLTVV.

The chain recombines TRBV5-4 with TRBJ2-1; unclear D gene. CDR1 is SGHNT and CDR2 is YYREEE in the germline V gene (reference sequence). Trimming pared 0 bases from V and 3 bases from J, leaving 7 bases between. The CDR3 runs 14 residues. In DNA, the CDR3 is TGTGCCAGCAGCTTGGGTGTAGACTACAATGAGCAGTTCTTC. Its translation: CASSLGVDYNEQFF.

The V call is TRBV2, the J call TRBJ1-2, with 8 bases identical to TRBD1. V gave up 11 bases and J gave up 4 bases; unmatched junction bases: 15. Germline CDR1 is SNHLY and CDR2 is FYNNEI. This CDR3 has 15 amino acids. CDR3 in DNA: TGTGCCGGGCGGCCTTCAGGGGGCGTCCGCTATGGCTACACCTTC. Translated, it gives CAGRPSGGVRYGYTF.

The J gene is TRBJ2-5, the V gene TRBV6-5; 9 nucleotides align to TRBD2. Trimming at V came to 7 bases and at J to 9 bases, leaving 9 bases not matched to a gene. Looked up from germline, CDR1 is MNHEY and CDR2 is SVGAGI. The CDR3 covers 13 residues. CDR3 sequence (DNA): TGTGCCAGCAAAGCGGGAGGCCAAGTGGCCCAGTACTTC. The encoded protein is CASKAGGQVAQYF.

This clone has just one count. The V gene is TRBV6-2 or TRBV6-3, the J gene TRBJ1-1; D unresolved. The CDR3 has 11 amino acids. The germline CDR1 and CDR2 sequences are MNHEY and SVGEGT. Deletions cut 2 bases from V and 7 bases from J, with 5 bases between. This chain's CDR3 is CASSYSGEAFF. The CDR3 DNA reads as TGTGCCAGCAGTTACAGCGGTGAAGCTTTCTTT.

The V call is TRBV27, the J call TRBJ1-2; D remains unclear. The CDR3 contains 13 residues. Trimming left V 3 bases short and J 1 base short, with 6 bases between. Per germline, CDR1 MNHEY and CDR2 SMNVEV (reference sequence). CDR3 protein: CASSFDYNYGYTF. CDR3 sequence (DNA): TGTGCCAGCAGTTTCGACTATAACTATGGCTACACCTTC.

The V gene is TRBV2, the J gene TRBJ1-4; TRBD1 agrees at 9 bases. Germline CDR1 and CDR2: SNHLY and FYNNEI. V gave up 6 bases and J gave up 8 bases; unmatched junction bases: 10. CDR3 length equals 15 residues. The CDR3 spells CASRAPGTGKEKLFF. DNA of the CDR3: TGTGCCAGCAGGGCCCCCGGGACAGGGAAAGAAAAACTGTTTTTT.